Following are 14 T cell receptor beta chains from one sample sequenced in a study of early T cells in non-severe SARS-CoV-2 infection. MiXCR, applied by TCRdb to the 5' RACE reads, yields one record per CDR3 protein. The sample comprises about 61,000 distinct CDR3 sequences, 12% of which are singletons, and approximately 1.1% rests with the top ten. This material consisted of whole blood, taken at baseline. These receptors all stem from an adult who was a healthcare worker with PCR-confirmed SARS-CoV-2 infection or an uninfected control (not recorded which). The donor label of this sample is uncertain.

This clonotype was seen more than once but under ten times. The chain combines TRBV4-1 with TRBJ2-1; 8 positions match TRBD2. The CDR3 is 14 residues long. Germline V CDR1 and CDR2: MGHRA, YSYEKL. V lost 3 bases and J lost 9; bases outside the gene matches: 7. The DNA for the CDR3 is TGCGCCAGCAGCCAGACTAGCGTCCTCGGTGAGCAGTTCTTC. It codes for CASSQTSVLGEQFF.

The chain couples TRBV20-1 to TRBJ1-2; 9 nucleotides match TRBD1. V shed 3 bases, J shed 7 bases, and the junction held 6 bases outside the gene matches. CDR1 and CDR2 from the germline V gene are DFQATT and SNEGSKA (reference sequence). This CDR3 is 13 amino acids long. CDR3 sequence (DNA): TGCAGTGCTAGTTTGGGGACAGGGTCTGGCTACACCTTC. Translating it yields CSASLGTGSGYTF.

There are many counts of this clonotype. The rearrangement links TRBV19 to TRBJ2-3, with 9 bases matching TRBD1. V was pared by 7 bases and J by 0 bases, with 20 bases of the junction left unmatched. The CDR3 runs to 20 residues. Germline V gene lookup returns CDR1 LNHDA and CDR2 SQIVND (reference sequence). CDR3 nucleotides: TGTGCCAGTAATACCCGGGACAGGGTTCGCTCGAGGACTAGCACAGATACGCAGTATTTT. It translates to CASNTRDRVRSRTSTDTQYF.

This clonotype was observed a handful of times. The chain couples TRBV6-5 to TRBJ1-5; 8 bases match TRBD1. After removal of 6 bases from V and 2 bases from J, the junction contained 6 bases not matched to a gene. This CDR3 has 15 amino acids. CDR1 is MNHEY, CDR2 SVGAGI, per germline. This CDR3 is CASRSGGSGNQPQHF. The DNA of the CDR3 is TGTGCCAGCAGATCAGGGGGCTCGGGCAATCAGCCCCAGCATTTT.

The table lists this clonotype with a few counts. The chain carries TRBV20-1 and TRBJ2-3, with no clear D. V lost 0 bases to trimming and J lost 4 bases, with 14 bases between them. CDR3 length equals 15 residues. Germline-derived CDR1 and CDR2 are DFQATT and SNEGSKA (reference sequence). The CDR3 reads CSARDRRTPPDTQYF. The CDR3 DNA reads as TGCAGTGCTAGAGATCGGCGCACCCCGCCAGATACGCAGTATTTT.

The chain has TRBV4-1 and TRBJ2-7; D possibly uses TRBD1 or TRBD2 (6 bases each). Germline CDR1 reads MGHRA; CDR2 reads YSYEKL. This CDR3 region has 15 residues. V gave up 3 bases and J gave up 3 bases, with 15 bases separating them. The CDR3 loop reads CASSQVQGGDYEQYV. The CDR3 DNA follows: TGCGCCAGCAGCCAGGTACAGGGCGGGGACTACGAGCAGTACGTC.

This clonotype was picked up a small number of times. The chain is built from TRBV20-1 and TRBJ2-5; 10 bases are a match to TRBD2. The V gene end was trimmed by 4 bases and the J gene end by 7 bases; junction bases not matched to a gene: 9. This CDR3 is built from 14 residues. Germline values: CDR1 DFQATT, CDR2 SNEGSKA (reference sequence). This CDR3 is CSATGASGGGTQYF. CDR3 sequence (DNA): TGCAGTGCTACCGGGGCTAGCGGGGGCGGGACCCAGTACTTC.

Many counts were recorded for this clonotype. The rearrangement links TRBV6-6 to TRBJ1-6, with 11 bases aligning to TRBD1. The CDR3 extends over 17 amino acids. CDR1 is MNHNY and CDR2 is SVGAGI in the germline V gene (reference sequence). V lost 6 bases to trimming and J lost 8 bases; unmatched junction nucleotides: 12. The CDR3 reads CASRAGQGVVGDSPLHF. CDR3 DNA sequence: TGTGCCAGCAGAGCGGGACAGGGGGTTGTAGGCGATTCACCCCTCCACTTT.

The rearrangement links TRBV29-1 to TRBJ2-3, with D maybe TRBD1 (7 bases). The CDR3 runs 13 residues. Per germline, CDR1 SQVTM and CDR2 ANQGSEA. The ends were cut back, 3 bases at V and 5 bases at J, with 12 bases in the middle. CDR3 loop: CSVDAGGLDTQYF. As DNA, the CDR3 is TGCAGCGTTGATGCAGGGGGGTTAGATACGCAGTATTTT.

The chain employs TRBV4-1 and TRBJ1-6; TRBD1 agrees at 7 bases. The V gene end was trimmed by 4 bases and the J gene end by 0 bases; junction bases not matched to a gene: 6. Germline lookup yields CDR1 MGHRA and CDR2 YSYEKL. The CDR3 spans 17 residues. The CDR3 is CASSRVTGVSYNSPLHF. For the CDR3, the DNA is TGCGCCAGCAGCCGCGTTACAGGGGTCTCCTATAATTCACCCCTCCACTTT.

The V gene is TRBV7-2, the J gene TRBJ2-2; TRBD1 matches 8 bases. This CDR3 has 13 residues. The germline V gene encodes CDR1 SGHTA and CDR2 FQGNSA. V lost 5 bases, J lost 6 bases, and 2 bases stayed unmatched. The CDR3 region is CASSDRGPGELFF. The CDR3 nucleotides read TGTGCCAGCAGCGACAGGGGACCCGGGGAGCTGTTTTTT. The variable domain in full, completed from reference TRBV7-2 and TRBJ2-2, reads GAGVSQSPSNKVTEKGKDVELRCDPISGHTALYWYRQSLGQGLEFLIYFQGNSAPDKSGLPSDRFSAERTGGSVSTLTIQRTQQEDSAVYLCASSDRGPGELFFGEGSRLTVL.

The table lists this clonotype with many counts. The rearrangement uses TRBV2 and TRBJ2-1; 9 bases map to TRBD2. Germline loops: CDR1 SNHLY, CDR2 FYNNEI. This CDR3 contains 18 residues. The V and J ends lost 2 bases and 8 bases, in that order; junction bases with no gene match: 16. The CDR3 here is CASSERAGGLKKIDEQFF. In DNA form, the CDR3 reads TGTGCCAGCAGTGAACGGGCGGGGGGGCTGAAAAAAATCGATGAGCAGTTCTTC.

J is TRBJ2-1 and V is TRBV24-1, with a weak D call TRBD1 (5 bases). V was trimmed by 1 base and J by 4 bases, leaving 10 bases between them. Germline V gives CDR1 KGHDR, CDR2 SFDVKD. The CDR3 extends over 15 amino acids. The CDR3 spells CATSDFAGSYNEQFF. The CDR3 DNA sequence: TGTGCCACCAGTGATTTTGCAGGGTCTTACAATGAGCAGTTCTTC.

This chain joins TRBV4-1 and TRBJ2-7; 9 bases line up with TRBD1. After removal of 0 bases from V and 5 bases from J, the junction contained 5 bases not matched to a gene. The CDR3 has 15 amino acids. CDR1 and CDR2 from the germline V gene are MGHRA and YSYEKL. CDR3 DNA sequence: TGCGCCAGCAGCCAAGACCCCACAGGGGGCAACGAGCAGTACGTC. It yields the protein CASSQDPTGGNEQYV.